The source of this T cell receptor (beta chain) is a study of regulatory T cells in long-lasting Graves disease. Study-level points and caveats: Persistent Graves' patients showed less TCR diversity than newly diagnosed patients showed.

This clonotype was found many times. Its antigen is not known. Time point defined: newly diagnosed GD, antithyroid drugs for less than 3 months. Extracted PBMC RNA gave rise to the TCR library. The CDR3 contains 13 residues. Germline CDR1 and CDR2: MNHEY and SMNVEV (reference sequence). The V end lost 8 bases, the J end lost 4 bases, and 14 bases lay between the germline ends. CDR3 regions were amplified by Arm-PCR using iRepertoire HTBI primers to build TCR beta libraries. TCRdb independently ran MiXCR on the multiplex PCR reads; one entry per CDR3 protein. Of 600,000 to 650,000 distinct CDR3 sequences listed, around 17% were seen once; the top ten hold about 20%. This same sample was also taken into another study, of T cells in Graves' hyperthyroidism and ophthalmopathy.

The chain couples TRBV27 to TRBJ1-1; D remains ambiguous. The origin of this receptor is a woman aged 25 to 39 with Graves disease. Here the sequenced sample was peripheral blood mononuclear cells (PBMCs), taken at new diagnosis, from a patient treated with antithyroid drugs. Here the CDR3 reads CASGRASGTEAFF. In DNA, the CDR3 is TGTGCCAGCGGTAGGGCCTCCGGCACTGAAGCTTTCTTT.